The next 28 T cell receptor beta chains were all read from a single sample in a study of OX40 agonist ivuxolimab in advanced cancers. The data were produced by immunoSEQ multiplex PCR, yet TCRdb's version contains in-frame clones alone and is incomplete. The data contain 60,000 to 85,000 clones, 70% to 90% of them seen just once; the ten biggest clones take up less than 1%. This specimen was CD4+ or CD8+ T cells sorted from blood, taken in a trial of the OX40 agonist ivuxolimab. The receptors here all came from an adult with an advanced solid tumor such as melanoma, head and neck, liver or kidney cancer.

V gene TRBV18 combines with J gene TRBJ1-1; perhaps TRBD1 as D (6 bases). The CDR3 contains 14 residues. Germline CDR1 and CDR2: KGHSH and LQKENI. The V end was cut by 4 bases, the J end by 2 bases, with 11 bases between. This chain's CDR3 is CASSLNRENTEAFF. Written as DNA, the CDR3 is TGTGCCAGCTCACTGAACAGGGAAAACACTGAAGCTTTCTTT.

The V gene is TRBV30, the J gene TRBJ1-4; maybe TRBD1 (6 bases). Trimming took off 1 base at V and 5 bases at J, with 14 bases between the two ends. CDR1 is GTSNPN, CDR2 SVGIG, per germline (reference sequence). This CDR3 spans 15 amino acids. The chain's CDR3 is CAWSGKGQPNEKLFF. For the CDR3, the DNA is TGTGCCTGGAGTGGAAAAGGACAGCCCAATGAAAAACTGTTTTTT.

The V and J genes are TRBV11-3 and TRBJ2-1, with TRBD1 identical over 11 bases. J lost 8 bases, V lost 1 base, and 7 bases had no gene match. CDR1 is SGHNT and CDR2 is YENEEA in the germline V gene. The CDR3 consists of 16 residues. The CDR3 DNA follows: TGTGCCAGCAGCTTAGGAGGGACAGGGGGAATGGATGAGCAGTTCTTC. Protein sequence: CASSLGGTGGMDEQFF.

This chain uses TRBV5-1 with TRBJ2-7; D remains ambiguous. Germline lookup yields CDR1 SGHRS and CDR2 YFSETQ. V was cut by 0 bases and J by 4 bases, with 14 bases left in between. This CDR3 is built from 15 residues. The CDR3 sequence: CASSLAEMVTYEQYF. In DNA, the CDR3 is TGCGCCAGCAGCTTGGCCGAAATGGTCACGTACGAGCAGTACTTC.

The chain is built from TRBV5-6 and TRBJ1-4; no clear D. Germline values: CDR1 SGHDT, CDR2 YYEEEE. This CDR3 is built from 14 residues. Trimming removed 0 bases at V and 5 bases at J, with 8 bases between. CDR3 loop: CASSLGGTNEKLFF. CDR3 coding DNA: TGTGCCAGCAGCTTGGGGGGTACGAATGAAAAACTGTTTTTT. The full variable domain, completed using reference TRBV5-6 and TRBJ1-4, is DAGVTQSPTHLIKTRGQQVTLRCSPKSGHDTVSWYQQALGQGPQFIFQYYEEEERQRGNFPDRFSGHQFPNYSSELNVNALLLGDSALYLCASSLGGTNEKLFFGSGTQLSVL.

J is TRBJ1-1 and V is TRBV5-6; D is unresolved. CDR1 is SGHDT, CDR2 YYEEEE, per germline. Trimming removed 3 bases from V and 7 bases from J, with 10 bases in between. The CDR3 extends over 12 amino acids. CDR3 nucleotides: TGTGCCAGCAGCTGGGGTCGGGGTGAAGCTTTCTTT. It translates to CASSWGRGEAFF. Full variable domain (rest looked up from reference TRBV5-6 and TRBJ1-1): DAGVTQSPTHLIKTRGQQVTLRCSPKSGHDTVSWYQQALGQGPQFIFQYYEEEERQRGNFPDRFSGHQFPNYSSELNVNALLLGDSALYLCASSWGRGEAFFGQGTRLTVV.

The chain joins TRBV7-6 to TRBJ2-1; D gene unclear. V lost 5 bases, J lost 0 bases, and 11 bases lay in between. The CDR3 totals 15 residues. Germline CDR1 is SGHVS and CDR2 is FNYEAQ. As DNA, the CDR3 is TGTGCCAGCAGCCTCACTGGAAGCTCCTACAATGAGCAGTTCTTC. Amino acid sequence: CASSLTGSSYNEQFF.

The chain recombines TRBV2 with TRBJ2-7, with D perhaps being TRBD1 or TRBD2 (5 bases each). The V and J ends lost 6 bases and 4 bases respectively, with 7 bases between them. The CDR3 runs 11 residues. The germline V gene encodes CDR1 SNHLY and CDR2 FYNNEI. CDR3 sequence (DNA): TGTGCCAGCAGCAGGGAGTACGAGCAGTACTTC. Translated, it gives CASSREYEQYF.

This clone was seen a handful of times. This CDR3 is also generated by other DNA sequences in the sample. V usage is TRBV11-3 and J usage is TRBJ2-1, with 11 bases identical to TRBD2. The CDR3 loop spans 16 amino acids. V was clipped by 1 base and J by 7 bases; unmatched bases: 6. In germline, CDR1 is SGHNT, CDR2 YENEEA. CDR3 in DNA: TGTGCCAGCAGCTTAGGCGGGACTAGCGGACGAAATGAGCAGTTCTTC. Translated: CASSLGGTSGRNEQFF.

The chain combines TRBV5-1 with TRBJ1-3; no clear D gene. CDR1 SGHRS and CDR2 YFSETQ come from the germline V gene. V was trimmed by 4 bases and J by 4 bases, leaving 9 bases between them. The CDR3 spans 13 residues. The CDR3, as DNA: TGCGCCAGCAGCACAGACCAGGGAAACACCATATATTTT. This sequence encodes CASSTDQGNTIYF.

This sequence joins TRBV19 and TRBJ1-1; possibly TRBD1 for D (6 bases). The CDR3 totals 17 residues. The germline V gene has CDR1 LNHDA and CDR2 SQIVND (reference sequence). V lost 3 bases and J lost 7, with 24 bases in between. The CDR3 here is CASSISPAAGDLGEAFF. The CDR3 region has the DNA TGTGCCAGTAGTATTTCTCCGGCGGCAGGGGACTTGGGTGAAGCTTTCTTT.

The chain has TRBV19 and TRBJ2-1; 9 bases line up with TRBD1. CDR1 is LNHDA and CDR2 is SQIVND in the germline V gene (reference sequence). The CDR3 runs to 18 residues. The V segment lost 7 bases and the J segment 5 bases; nucleotides outside the gene matches: 18. DNA of the CDR3: TGTGCCAGTAACCCTTCCGGAGGGGGACAGGGTGTCCACAATGAGCAGTTCTTC. Translated: CASNPSGGGQGVHNEQFF.

The chain recombines TRBV28 with TRBJ1-2; tentatively, D is TRBD1 (5 bases). Germline CDR1 is MDHEN and CDR2 is SYDVKM. V was clipped by 8 bases and J by 0 bases, with 7 bases between them. This CDR3 contains 12 residues. The chain's CDR3 is CASLTANYGYTF. The CDR3 DNA is TGTGCCAGCCTGACAGCTAACTATGGCTACACCTTC.

CDR3 sequence: CASTRGPTEAFF. Written as DNA, the CDR3 is TGTGCCAGCACCAGGGGGCCCACTGAAGCTTTCTTT. The rearrangement links TRBV7-9 to TRBJ1-1, with 8 positions matching TRBD1. Unmatched junction bases numbered 2, after V lost 7 bases and J lost 4 bases. This CDR3 comprises 12 residues. Per the germline V gene, CDR1 is SEHNR and CDR2 is FQNEAQ (reference sequence).

The V and J genes are TRBV9 and TRBJ2-1; 11 bases are shared with TRBD2. V shed 4 bases, J shed 3 bases, and the junction held 6 bases outside the gene matches. The CDR3 is made up of 16 amino acids. In germline, CDR1 is SGDLS, CDR2 YYNGEE. The CDR3 sequence is CASSPGTSGYYNEQFF. Here the CDR3 DNA reads TGTGCCAGCAGCCCCGGGACTAGCGGCTACTACAATGAGCAGTTCTTC.

The J gene is TRBJ2-1, the V gene TRBV11-2, with TRBD1 matching over 10 bases. This CDR3 spans 14 amino acids. V dropped 4 bases and J dropped 6; count of bases not matched to a gene: 3. CDR1 is SGHAT, CDR2 FQNNGV, per germline. The DNA of the CDR3 is TGTGCCAGCAGCTGGGACAGGGGACCCAATGAGCAGTTCTTC. It yields the protein CASSWDRGPNEQFF. The full variable domain, completed using reference TRBV11-2 and TRBJ2-1, is EAGVAQSPRYKIIEKRQSVAFWCNPISGHATLYWYQQILGQGPKLLIQFQNNGVVDDSQLPKDRFSAERLKGVDSTLKIQPAKLEDSAVYLCASSWDRGPNEQFFGPGTRLTVL.

The chain joins TRBV10-1 to TRBJ2-7; 7 bases align to TRBD1. The trim removed 4 bases at V and 0 bases at J, leaving 3 bases unmatched. The CDR3 sequence is 14 residues long. Germline CDR1 WNHNN, CDR2 SYGVQD (reference sequence). CDR3 loop: CASSVGQSSYEQYF. The CDR3 nucleotides are TGCGCCAGCAGTGTGGGACAGAGCTCCTACGAGCAGTACTTC.

The chain uses TRBV6-5 and TRBJ2-1, with TRBD2 matching 7 bases. The CDR3 spans 13 residues. The germline V gene has CDR1 MNHEY and CDR2 SVGAGI. Losses at the gene ends were 6 bases for V and 4 bases for J; bases not matched to a gene: 3. For the CDR3, the DNA is TGTGCCAGCAGAGGGACTAATTACAATGAGCAGTTCTTC. It specifies CASRGTNYNEQFF.

The chain carries TRBV15 and TRBJ2-1, with 9 positions matching TRBD1. CDR3 length equals 16 residues. Per germline, CDR1 LNHNV and CDR2 YYDKDF (reference sequence). V was clipped by 4 bases and J by 0 bases; unmatched bases: 4. Here the CDR3 DNA reads TGTGCCACCAGCAAGGACAGGGGAAGCTCCTACAATGAGCAGTTCTTC. Protein product: CATSKDRGSSYNEQFF.

J is TRBJ1-2 and V is TRBV28, with TRBD1 as a possible D gene (5 bases). The CDR3 is 13 residues long. Trimming cost V 3 bases and J 6 bases, with 11 bases left between them. The germline CDR1 and CDR2 sequences are MDHEN and SYDVKM. CDR3 sequence reads: CASSFRAGNGYTF. The CDR3 coding sequence is TGTGCCAGCAGTTTCAGGGCAGGGAATGGCTACACCTTC.

V usage is TRBV28 and J usage is TRBJ1-5, with D perhaps TRBD1 (5 bases). Deletions cut 5 bases from V and 10 bases from J, with 27 bases between. CDR3 size: 17 residues. Looked up from germline, CDR1 is MDHEN and CDR2 is SYDVKM. As DNA, the CDR3 is TGTGCCAGCAGTCCCCGGGGGAAAGGAGACGGCGCCGGACCCCAGCATTTT. This encodes CASSPRGKGDGAGPQHF.

J is TRBJ2-2 and V is TRBV7-6; TRBD1 matches at 8 bases. CDR3 size: 18 residues. The junction had 10 bases not matched to a gene; V was cut back by 4 bases and J by 0 bases. CDR1 is SGHVS, CDR2 FNYEAQ, per germline. The CDR3 DNA is TGTGCCAGCAGCTCCTCTGGGGACAGGATTACGAACACCGGGGAGCTGTTTTTT. Its protein is CASSSSGDRITNTGELFF.

This chain uses TRBV14 with TRBJ2-7; no definite D call. The ends were cut back, 4 bases at V and 6 bases at J, with 16 bases in the middle. The V gene's germline CDR1 is SGHDN and CDR2 FVKESK. The CDR3 length is 14 residues. DNA for the CDR3: TGTGCCAGCAGCCCCCTCCTCGCGACCGGCGAGCAGTACTTC. Translated: CASSPLLATGEQYF.

V and J are TRBV6-1 and TRBJ1-5; a weak D match, TRBD1 (6 bases). The CDR3 contains 14 residues. In germline, CDR1 is MNHNS, CDR2 SASEGT. Trimming took 8 bases from V and 6 from J, leaving 17 bases between them. The CDR3 here is CASYEWGAGQPQHF. Written as DNA, the CDR3 is TGTGCCAGCTATGAGTGGGGGGCGGGTCAGCCCCAGCATTTT.

The chain uses TRBV5-4 and TRBJ2-1; 13 bases are a match to TRBD2. Trimming at V came to 4 bases and at J to 7 bases, leaving 5 bases not matched to a gene. The CDR3 totals 15 residues. Germline V gene sequence: CDR1 SGHNT, CDR2 YYREEE (reference sequence). CDR3 sequence: CASSKLAGGGNEQFF. CDR3 in DNA: TGTGCCAGCAGCAAACTAGCGGGAGGGGGTAATGAGCAGTTCTTC.

The rearrangement joins TRBV7-4 to TRBJ2-3; 9 bases line up with TRBD2. The V gene end was trimmed by 4 bases and the J gene end by 2 bases; junction bases not matched to a gene: 10. The CDR3 consists of 17 residues. Germline values: CDR1 SGHVT, CDR2 SQSDAQ. For the CDR3, the DNA is TGTGCCAGCAGCTCCGGGATAGCGGGAGCGCTCACAGATACGCAGTATTTT. It is translated as CASSSGIAGALTDTQYF.

J is TRBJ2-7 and V is TRBV6-5, with D unclear. This CDR3 comprises 14 residues. V lost 1 base and J 5 bases, leaving 12 bases between the germline ends. The germline V gene encodes CDR1 MNHEY and CDR2 SVGAGI. CDR3 nucleotides: TGTGCCAGCAGTTACTATGGATTCTATAACGAGCAGTACTTC. It specifies CASSYYGFYNEQYF.

This clone was picked up a small number of times. The chain couples TRBV7-2 to TRBJ2-5; D unclear. V lost 2 bases, J lost 7 bases, and 11 bases lay in between. The CDR3 has 13 residues. Germline values: CDR1 SGHTA, CDR2 FQGNSA. CDR3 bases: TGTGCCAGCAGCTTAACCCAAGAAGGGACCCAGTACTTC. Protein sequence: CASSLTQEGTQYF. Full variable domain (remainder filled in from reference TRBV7-2 and TRBJ2-5): GAGVSQSPSNKVTEKGKDVELRCDPISGHTALYWYRQSLGQGLEFLIYFQGNSAPDKSGLPSDRFSAERTGGSVSTLTIQRTQQEDSAVYLCASSLTQEGTQYFGPGTRLLVL.